The 3 T cell receptor beta chains below all came from one sample that was sequenced in a study of T cell changes during pregnancy in multiple sclerosis. TCRdb's copy holds only in-frame clones and misses some; the assay was immunoSEQ multiplex PCR. Of under 40,000 clones in the sample, 90% were seen once. Specimen: CD8+ T cells from peripheral blood mononuclear cells, collected before pregnancy. These TCRs come from a female donor with multiple sclerosis, enrolled in a pregnancy study.

The rearrangement links TRBV5-6 to TRBJ1-5; tentative D call: TRBD1 (6 bases). Germline V gives CDR1 SGHDT, CDR2 YYEEEE. V was pared by 4 bases and J by 7 bases, with 18 bases between. This CDR3 has 15 residues. CDR3: CASSKGGGVGQPQHF. In nucleotides, the CDR3 is TGTGCCAGCAGCAAGGGGGGAGGGGTGGGACAGCCCCAGCATTTT.

The genes are TRBV7-9 and TRBJ2-1, with 10 bases that match TRBD2. The CDR3 sequence is 15 residues long. V trimming: 5 bases; J trimming: 7 bases; junction bases outside the gene matches: 8. In germline, CDR1 is SEHNR, CDR2 FQNEAQ (reference sequence). This CDR3 is CASSTRASGGNEQFF. CDR3 sequence (DNA): TGTGCCAGCAGCACAAGGGCTAGCGGGGGTAATGAGCAGTTCTTC.

The J gene is TRBJ2-7, the V gene TRBV5-1, with 7 bases fitting TRBD1. Germline lookup yields CDR1 SGHRS and CDR2 YFSETQ. Trimming removed 6 bases from V and 0 bases from J; junction bases left unmatched: 6. The length of the CDR3 is 14 residues. CDR3 region: CASTPGQYSYEQYF. The CDR3 DNA is TGCGCCAGCACTCCGGGACAGTACTCCTACGAGCAGTACTTC.